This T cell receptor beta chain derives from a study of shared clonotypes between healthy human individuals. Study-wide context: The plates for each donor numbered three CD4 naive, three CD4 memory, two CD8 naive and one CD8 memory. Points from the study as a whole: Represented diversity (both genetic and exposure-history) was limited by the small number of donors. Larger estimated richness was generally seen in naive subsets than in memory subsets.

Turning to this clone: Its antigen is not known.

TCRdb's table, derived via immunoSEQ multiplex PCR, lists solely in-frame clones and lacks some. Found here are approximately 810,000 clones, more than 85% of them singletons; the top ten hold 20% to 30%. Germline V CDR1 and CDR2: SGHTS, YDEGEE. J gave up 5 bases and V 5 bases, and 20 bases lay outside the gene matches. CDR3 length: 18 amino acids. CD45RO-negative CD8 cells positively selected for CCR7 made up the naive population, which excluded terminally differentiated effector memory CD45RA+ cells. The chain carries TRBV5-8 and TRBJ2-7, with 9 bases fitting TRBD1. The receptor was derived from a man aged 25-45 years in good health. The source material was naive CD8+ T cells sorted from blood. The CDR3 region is CASRAPGQGFSSTDEQYF. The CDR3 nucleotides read TGTGCCAGCAGAGCCCCGGGACAGGGTTTCAGTTCGACAGACGAGCAGTACTTC.